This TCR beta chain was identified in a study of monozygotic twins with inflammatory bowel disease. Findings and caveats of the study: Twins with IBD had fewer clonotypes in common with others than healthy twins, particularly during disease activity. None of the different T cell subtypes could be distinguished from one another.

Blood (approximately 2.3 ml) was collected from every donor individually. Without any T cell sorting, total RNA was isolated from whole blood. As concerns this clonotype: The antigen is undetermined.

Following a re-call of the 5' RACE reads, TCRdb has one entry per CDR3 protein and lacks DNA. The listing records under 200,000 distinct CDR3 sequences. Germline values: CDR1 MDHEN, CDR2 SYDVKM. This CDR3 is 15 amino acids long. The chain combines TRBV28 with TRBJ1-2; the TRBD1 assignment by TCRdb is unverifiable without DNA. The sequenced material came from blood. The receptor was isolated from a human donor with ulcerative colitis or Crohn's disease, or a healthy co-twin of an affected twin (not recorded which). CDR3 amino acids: CASRAPGGSNYGYTF.